This T cell receptor (beta chain) was sequenced during a study of shared clonotypes between healthy human individuals. Findings and caveats of the study: Memory subsets generally showed smaller estimated richness than naive subsets did. When compared with the clonotypes that were shared by all four sorted-subset donors, the non-shared clonotypes turned out to have lower generation probabilities.

As to this clone: The target antigen is unknown. Other DNA sequences in the sample encode the same CDR3.

The investigators split CD4+ cells into a CD45RA+ naive subset and a CD45RA-negative memory subset. Replicate PCRs run on sorted subsets employed 200 to 250 ng DNA, about 27,000 T cell genomes. The method was immunoSEQ multiplex PCR; TCRdb's version includes in-frame clones alone and lacks a portion of them. The sample shows 2 million to 2.5 million clones, 93% of them seen only once. This CDR3 region has 15 residues. Germline CDR1 SGDLS, CDR2 YYNGEE. The V and J ends lost 0 bases and 3 bases respectively, with 10 bases between them. The receptor was derived from a man younger than 30 in good health. Some clones in this sample may be carry-over from other donors' samples. The chain recombines TRBV9 with TRBJ2-1; D is perhaps TRBD2 (5 bases). What was sequenced was naive CD4+ T cells from PBMCs. Subset reported: CD45RA+ positively selected. This chain's CDR3 is CASSVEPGSYNEQFF. In nucleotides, the CDR3 is TGTGCCAGCAGCGTAGAGCCGGGAAGCTACAATGAGCAGTTCTTC.